This TCR beta chain was captured by sequencing in a study of T-cell memory formation after mild COVID-19. The CDR3 covers 17 residues. V lost 1 base and J lost 4; bases outside the gene matches: 3. Germline assignment: CDR1 LNHDA and CDR2 SQIVND (reference sequence). 5'RACE with constant-segment primers built TCRalpha and TCRbeta cDNA libraries with UMIs. TCRdb itself ran the 5' RACE reads through MiXCR, one entry per CDR3 protein. In the table there are tens of thousands of distinct CDR3 sequences, around 13% of which are singletons. The sample was PBMCs or a T cell subset sorted from them (not recorded which). The TCR was taken from a man in his late teens or twenties who had mild COVID-19 (a few samples of this study predate the infection). Cell type and time point are not known. V is TRBV19 and J is TRBJ2-1; 14 nucleotides agree with TRBD2. CDR3 nucleotides: TGTGCCAGTAGTATAGCGACTAGCGGGGGGGCTTACAATGAGCAGTTCTTC. The encoded protein is CASSIATSGGAYNEQFF.